This T cell receptor (beta chain) was found in a study of blood T cell repertoires in COVID-19. Looking at the study overall: Sites across the United States, Italy and Spain contributed samples from acute and convalescent COVID-19.

Under the authors' procedure: For nucleated cells, counts were estimated from reference gene primer amplification. Clones were sequenced by immunoSEQ multiplex PCR, and TCRdb holds only the in-frame ones, with some missing. Clonal size and the V and J genes are those of that table, whereas D and trimming came from the DNA. The sample yields about 120,000 clones, roughly four fifths seen once. This CDR3 spans 13 amino acids. V was clipped by 4 bases and J by 14 bases; unmatched bases: 12. Germline lookup yields CDR1 SGDLS and CDR2 YYNGEE. The receptor was isolated from a human donor in a cohort sampled during active COVID-19. Sequencing used peripheral blood. The chain employs TRBV9 and TRBJ2-1, with 7 bases fitting TRBD2. CDR3 sequence reads: CASSSGTNTAEFF. The CDR3 DNA follows: TGTGCCAGCAGCTCCGGGACTAATACCGCAGAGTTCTTC.